This TCR beta chain was documented in a study of beta chain features in type 1 diabetes. This clone was seen a few times. Possible read error: a much larger clone is one base away. The whole isolated RNA underwent reverse transcription, so sequencing captured expressed TCRB transcripts. Libraries were prepared by immunoSEQ multiplex PCR; TCRdb keeps only in-frame clonotypes and omits some of them. The table has a few hundred thousand clones, 14% seen once. Between the trimmed V and J ends, which lost 5 bases and 0 bases, there was a span of 2 bases. CDR1 is SGHVS, CDR2 FQNEAQ, per germline. This CDR3 has 11 amino acids. The authors sorted CD4+ naive, central memory, regulatory and stem cell-like memory cells via CD45RO/CCR7/CD25/CD127/CD95/CD27. Purity exceeded 98% in all sorted populations.

The rearrangement uses TRBV7-8 and TRBJ2-7; D is ambiguous. Sample: central memory CD4+ T cells from blood. This TCR was sampled from a man aged 30 to 39 in good health. CDR3 nucleotide sequence: TGTGCCAGCAGCCTCTCCTACGAGCAGTACTTC. It is translated as CASSLSYEQYF.